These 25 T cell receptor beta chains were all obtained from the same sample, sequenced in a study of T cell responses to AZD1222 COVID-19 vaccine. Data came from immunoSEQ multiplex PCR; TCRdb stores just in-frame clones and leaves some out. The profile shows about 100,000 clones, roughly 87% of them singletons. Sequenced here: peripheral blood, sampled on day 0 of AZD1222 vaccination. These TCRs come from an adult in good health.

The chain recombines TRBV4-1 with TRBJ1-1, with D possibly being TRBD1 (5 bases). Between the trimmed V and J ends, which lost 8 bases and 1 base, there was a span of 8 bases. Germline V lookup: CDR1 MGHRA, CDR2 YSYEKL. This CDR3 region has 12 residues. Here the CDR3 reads CASGDRNTEAFF. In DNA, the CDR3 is TGCGCCAGCGGTGACAGGAACACTGAAGCTTTCTTT.

This chain's CDR3 is CASSNRGTEAFF. In DNA, the CDR3 is TGTGCCAGCTCAAACAGGGGAACTGAAGCTTTCTTT. The chain is built from TRBV18 and TRBJ1-1, with 7 nucleotides matching TRBD1. Per germline, CDR1 KGHSH and CDR2 LQKENI. Unmatched junction bases numbered 2, after V lost 5 bases and J lost 5 bases. The CDR3 totals 12 residues. The full variable domain, with the rest looked up from reference TRBV18 and TRBJ1-1, is NAGVMQNPRHLVRRRGQEARLRCSPMKGHSHVYWYRQLPEEGLKFMVYLQKENIIDESGMPKERFSAEFPKEGPSILRIQQVVRGDSAAYFCASSNRGTEAFFGQGTRLTVV.

The CDR3 spells CASSALNSYEQYF. CDR3 DNA sequence: TGTGCCAGCAGCGCCCTCAATTCCTACGAGCAGTACTTC. J is TRBJ2-7 and V is TRBV27; unclear D gene. The V and J ends lost 6 bases and 1 base respectively, with 10 bases between them. Per the germline V gene, CDR1 is MNHEY and CDR2 is SMNVEV (reference sequence). The CDR3 loop spans 13 amino acids.

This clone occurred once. CDR3 in DNA: TGTGCCAGCAGCTTGTTCGTCGGGCGGAAGAACACTGAAGCTTTCTTT. Translation gives CASSLFVGRKNTEAFF. The J gene is TRBJ1-1, the V gene TRBV5-4; D gene uncertain. The germline gives CDR1 SGHNT, CDR2 YYREEE (reference sequence). There are 16 residues in the CDR3. V lost 1 base, J lost 1 base, and 14 bases lay in between.

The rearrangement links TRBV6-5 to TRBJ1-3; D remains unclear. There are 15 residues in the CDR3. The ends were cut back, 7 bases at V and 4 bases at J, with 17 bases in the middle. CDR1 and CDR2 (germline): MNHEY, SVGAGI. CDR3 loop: CASIFDGKGGNTIYF. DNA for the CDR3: TGTGCCAGCATCTTCGACGGCAAGGGAGGAAACACCATATATTTT.

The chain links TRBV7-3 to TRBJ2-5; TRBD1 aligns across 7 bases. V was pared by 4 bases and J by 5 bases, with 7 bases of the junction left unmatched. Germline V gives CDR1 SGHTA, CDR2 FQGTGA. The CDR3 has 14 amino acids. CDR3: CASSSQTGIETQYF. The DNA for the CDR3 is TGTGCCAGCAGCTCCCAGACAGGGATCGAGACCCAGTACTTC.

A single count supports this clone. This chain's CDR3 is CSAGMGTGVTEAFF. The CDR3 DNA is TGCAGCGCGGGGATGGGGACAGGAGTAACTGAAGCTTTCTTT. V gene TRBV29-1 combines with J gene TRBJ1-1; 8 bases fit TRBD1. This CDR3 is built from 14 residues. Germline CDR1 is SQVTM and CDR2 is ANQGSEA. V gave up 7 bases and J gave up 5 bases; unmatched junction bases: 12.

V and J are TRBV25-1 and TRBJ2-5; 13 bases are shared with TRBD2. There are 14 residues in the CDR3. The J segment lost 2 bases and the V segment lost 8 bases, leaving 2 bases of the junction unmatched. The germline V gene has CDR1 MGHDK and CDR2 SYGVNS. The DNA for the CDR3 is TGTGCCAGCCGACTAGCGGGAGGTCAAGAGACCCAGTACTTC. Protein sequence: CASRLAGGQETQYF.

This CDR3 reads CSASRGRSNQPQHF. Written as DNA, the CDR3 is TGCAGTGCTAGTCGGGGGAGAAGCAATCAGCCCCAGCATTTT. The chain uses TRBV20-1 and TRBJ1-5; the D gene is possibly TRBD1 (5 bases). V was cut by 3 bases and J by 1 base, with 10 bases left in between. Looked up from germline, CDR1 is DFQATT and CDR2 is SNEGSKA (reference sequence). This CDR3 has 14 residues.

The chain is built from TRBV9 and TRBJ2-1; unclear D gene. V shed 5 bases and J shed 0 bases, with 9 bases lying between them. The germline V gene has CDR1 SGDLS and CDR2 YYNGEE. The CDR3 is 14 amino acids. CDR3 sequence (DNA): TGTGCCAGCAGTTTCACCTTCTCCTACAATGAGCAGTTCTTC. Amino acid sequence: CASSFTFSYNEQFF.

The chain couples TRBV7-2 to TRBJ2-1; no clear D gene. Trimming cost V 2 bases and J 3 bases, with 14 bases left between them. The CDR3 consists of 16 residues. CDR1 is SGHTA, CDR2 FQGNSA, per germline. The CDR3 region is CASSLRYGTNYNEQFF. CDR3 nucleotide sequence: TGTGCCAGCAGCTTAAGATACGGAACGAACTACAATGAGCAGTTCTTC.

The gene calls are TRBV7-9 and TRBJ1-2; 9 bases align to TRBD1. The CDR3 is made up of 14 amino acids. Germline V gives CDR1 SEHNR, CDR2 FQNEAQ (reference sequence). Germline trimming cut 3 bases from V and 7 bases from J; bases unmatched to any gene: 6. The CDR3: CASSFAGTGLGYTF. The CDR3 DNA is TGTGCCAGCAGCTTTGCCGGGACAGGGCTTGGCTACACCTTC.

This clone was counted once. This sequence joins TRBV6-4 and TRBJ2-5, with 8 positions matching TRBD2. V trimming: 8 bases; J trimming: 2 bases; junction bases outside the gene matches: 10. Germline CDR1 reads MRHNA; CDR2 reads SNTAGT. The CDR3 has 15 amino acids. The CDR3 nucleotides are TGTGCCAGCTCCCCTCCGGGGGGGAAACAAGAGACCCAGTACTTC. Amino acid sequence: CASSPPGGKQETQYF.

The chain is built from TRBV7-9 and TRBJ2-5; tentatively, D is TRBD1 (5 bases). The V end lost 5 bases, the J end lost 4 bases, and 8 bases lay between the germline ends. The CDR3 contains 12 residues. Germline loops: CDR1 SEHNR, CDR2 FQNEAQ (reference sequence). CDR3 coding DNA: TGTGCCAGCAGCGTGGGGCGAGAGACCCAGTACTTC. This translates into CASSVGRETQYF.

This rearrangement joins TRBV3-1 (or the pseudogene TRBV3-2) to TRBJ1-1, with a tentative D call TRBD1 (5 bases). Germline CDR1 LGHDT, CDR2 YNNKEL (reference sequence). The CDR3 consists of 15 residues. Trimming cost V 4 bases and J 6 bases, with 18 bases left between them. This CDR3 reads CASSLFRGGGAEAFF. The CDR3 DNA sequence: TGTGCCAGCAGCCTCTTTCGTGGCGGGGGGGCTGAAGCTTTCTTT.

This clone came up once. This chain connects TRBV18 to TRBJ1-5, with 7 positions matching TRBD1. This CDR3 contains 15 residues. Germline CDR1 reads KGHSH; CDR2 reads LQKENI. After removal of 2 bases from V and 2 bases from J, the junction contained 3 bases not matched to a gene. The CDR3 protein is CASSPFGQGNQPQHF. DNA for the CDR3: TGTGCCAGCTCACCATTCGGACAGGGCAATCAGCCCCAGCATTTT.

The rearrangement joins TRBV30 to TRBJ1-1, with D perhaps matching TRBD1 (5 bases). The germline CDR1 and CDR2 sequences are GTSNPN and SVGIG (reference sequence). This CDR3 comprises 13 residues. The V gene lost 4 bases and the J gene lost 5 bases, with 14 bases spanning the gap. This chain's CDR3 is CAWMEGLGTEAFF. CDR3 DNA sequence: TGTGCCTGGATGGAGGGGTTGGGGACTGAAGCTTTCTTT.

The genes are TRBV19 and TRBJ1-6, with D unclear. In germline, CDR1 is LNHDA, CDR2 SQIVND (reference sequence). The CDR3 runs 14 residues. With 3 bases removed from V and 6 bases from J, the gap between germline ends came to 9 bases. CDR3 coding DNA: TGTGCCAGTAGTATGGGCAGTTTTAATTCACCCCTCCACTTT. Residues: CASSMGSFNSPLHF.

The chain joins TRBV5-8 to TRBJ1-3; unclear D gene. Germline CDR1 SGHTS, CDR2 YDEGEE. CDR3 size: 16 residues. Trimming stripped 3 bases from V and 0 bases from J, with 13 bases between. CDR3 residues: CASSSHRNRSGNTIYF. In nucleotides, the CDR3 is TGTGCCAGCAGCTCCCATAGAAATCGCTCTGGAAACACCATATATTTT.

CDR3 bases: TGTGCCAGCAGCCTAGACAGGGGGCGAACTAGCGGGAGAGTGGATAAGGAGACCGGGGAGCTGTTTTTT. Protein product: CASSLDRGRTSGRVDKETGELFF. This chain connects TRBV13 to TRBJ2-2; D perhaps matches TRBD2 (11 bases). The CDR3 is 23 residues long. V was cut by 5 bases and J by 5 bases, with 39 bases left in between. Germline assignment: CDR1 PRHDT and CDR2 FYEKMQ (reference sequence).

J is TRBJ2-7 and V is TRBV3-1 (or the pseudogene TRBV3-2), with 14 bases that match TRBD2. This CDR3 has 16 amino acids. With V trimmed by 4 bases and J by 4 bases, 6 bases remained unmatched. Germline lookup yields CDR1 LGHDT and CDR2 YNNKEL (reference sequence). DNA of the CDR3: TGTGCCAGCAGCCCTTCCGGGACTAGCGGGAGATACGAGCAGTACTTC. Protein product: CASSPSGTSGRYEQYF.

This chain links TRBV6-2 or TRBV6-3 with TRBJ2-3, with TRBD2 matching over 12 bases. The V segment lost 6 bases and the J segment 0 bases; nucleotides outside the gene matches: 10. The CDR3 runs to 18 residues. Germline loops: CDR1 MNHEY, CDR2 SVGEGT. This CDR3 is CASSLSLAGGPSTDTQYF. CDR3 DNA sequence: TGTGCCAGCAGCCTCAGTCTAGCGGGAGGGCCAAGCACAGATACGCAGTATTTT.

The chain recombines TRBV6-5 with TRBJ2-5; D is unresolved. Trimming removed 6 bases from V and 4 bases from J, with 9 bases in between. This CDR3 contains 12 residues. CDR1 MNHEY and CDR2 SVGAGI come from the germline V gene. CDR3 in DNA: TGTGCCAGCAGAAGGCTGCGAGAGACCCAGTACTTC. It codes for CASRRLRETQYF.

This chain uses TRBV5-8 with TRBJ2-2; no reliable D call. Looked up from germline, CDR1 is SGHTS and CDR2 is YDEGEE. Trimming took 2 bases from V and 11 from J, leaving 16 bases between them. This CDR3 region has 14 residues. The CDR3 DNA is TGTGCCAGCAGCTTAGAGTACACCGAGGTAGAGCTGTTTTTT. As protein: CASSLEYTEVELFF.

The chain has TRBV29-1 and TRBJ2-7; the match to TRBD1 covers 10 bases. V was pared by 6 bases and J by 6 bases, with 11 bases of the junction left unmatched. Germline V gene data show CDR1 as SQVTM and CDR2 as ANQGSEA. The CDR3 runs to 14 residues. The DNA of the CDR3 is TGCAGCGTGGAACGGGGACAGGGGACGTCCGAGCAGTACTTC. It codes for CSVERGQGTSEQYF.